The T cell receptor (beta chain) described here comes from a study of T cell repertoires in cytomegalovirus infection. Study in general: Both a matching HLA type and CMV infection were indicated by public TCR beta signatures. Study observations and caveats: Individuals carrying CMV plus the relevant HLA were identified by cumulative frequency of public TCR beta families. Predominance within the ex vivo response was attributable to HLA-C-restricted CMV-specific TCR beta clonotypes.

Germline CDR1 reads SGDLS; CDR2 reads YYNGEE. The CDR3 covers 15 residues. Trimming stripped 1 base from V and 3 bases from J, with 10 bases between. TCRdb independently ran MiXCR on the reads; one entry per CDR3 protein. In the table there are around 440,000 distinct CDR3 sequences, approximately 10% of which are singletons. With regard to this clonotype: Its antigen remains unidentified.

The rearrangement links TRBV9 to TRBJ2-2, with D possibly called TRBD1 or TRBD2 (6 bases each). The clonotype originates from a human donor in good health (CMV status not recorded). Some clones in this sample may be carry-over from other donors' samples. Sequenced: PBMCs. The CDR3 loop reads CASSVNREDTGELFF. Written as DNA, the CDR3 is TGTGCCAGCAGCGTAAACAGGGAGGACACCGGGGAGCTGTTTTTT. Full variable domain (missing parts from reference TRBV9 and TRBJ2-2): DSGVTQTPKHLITATGQRVTLRCSPRSGDLSVYWYQQSLDQGLQFLIQYYNGEERAKGNILERFSAQQFPDLHSELNLSSLELGDSALYFCASSVNREDTGELFFGEGSRLTVL.